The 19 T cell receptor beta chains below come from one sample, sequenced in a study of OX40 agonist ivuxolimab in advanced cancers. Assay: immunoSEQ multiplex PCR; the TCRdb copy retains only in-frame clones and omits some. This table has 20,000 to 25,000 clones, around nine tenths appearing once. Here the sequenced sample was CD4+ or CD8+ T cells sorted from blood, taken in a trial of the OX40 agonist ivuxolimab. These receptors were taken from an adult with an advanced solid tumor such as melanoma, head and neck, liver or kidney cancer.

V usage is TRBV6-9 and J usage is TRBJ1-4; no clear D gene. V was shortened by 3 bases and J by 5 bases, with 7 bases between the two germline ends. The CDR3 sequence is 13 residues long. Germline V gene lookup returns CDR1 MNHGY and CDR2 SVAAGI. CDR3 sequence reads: CASSYSNNEKLFF. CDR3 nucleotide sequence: TGTGCCAGCAGTTACTCGAACAATGAAAAACTGTTTTTT.

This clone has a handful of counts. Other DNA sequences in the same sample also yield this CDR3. Written as DNA, the CDR3 is TGTGCCAGCAGCTCCATCTACGAGCAGTACTTC. Translating it yields CASSSIYEQYF. The V gene is TRBV7-9, the J gene TRBJ2-7; D uncertain. V was cut by 4 bases and J by 3 bases, with 4 bases left in between. This CDR3 is built from 11 residues. Germline lookup yields CDR1 SEHNR and CDR2 FQNEAQ (reference sequence).

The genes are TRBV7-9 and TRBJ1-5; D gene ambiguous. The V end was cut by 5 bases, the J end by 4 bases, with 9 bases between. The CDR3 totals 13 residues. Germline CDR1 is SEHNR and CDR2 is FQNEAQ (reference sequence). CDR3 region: CASSEGSNQPQHF. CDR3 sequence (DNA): TGTGCCAGCAGCGAGGGTTCAAATCAGCCCCAGCATTTT.

The CDR3 loop is CASSLTTGELFF. Here the CDR3 DNA reads TGTGCCAGCAGCTTAACGACCGGGGAGCTGTTTTTT. This rearrangement joins TRBV7-2 to TRBJ2-2; D gene uncertain. The CDR3 has 12 amino acids. Germline V gene lookup returns CDR1 SGHTA and CDR2 FQGNSA. Trimming left V 2 bases short and J 5 bases short, with 3 bases between.

The DNA for the CDR3 is TGTGCCAGCAGCCCCCCCAGGTCTGAAGCTTTCTTT. It specifies CASSPPRSEAFF. The chain joins TRBV7-9 to TRBJ1-1, with unresolved D. This CDR3 contains 12 residues. CDR1 and CDR2 from the germline V gene are SEHNR and FQNEAQ (reference sequence). V dropped 5 bases and J dropped 6 bases, with 10 bases sitting between them.

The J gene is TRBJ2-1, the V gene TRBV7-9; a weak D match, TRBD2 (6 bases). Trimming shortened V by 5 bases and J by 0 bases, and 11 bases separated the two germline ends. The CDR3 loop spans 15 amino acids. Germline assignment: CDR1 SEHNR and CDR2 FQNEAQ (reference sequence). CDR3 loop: CASSQPGLSYNEQFF. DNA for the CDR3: TGTGCCAGCAGCCAGCCGGGACTCTCCTACAATGAGCAGTTCTTC.

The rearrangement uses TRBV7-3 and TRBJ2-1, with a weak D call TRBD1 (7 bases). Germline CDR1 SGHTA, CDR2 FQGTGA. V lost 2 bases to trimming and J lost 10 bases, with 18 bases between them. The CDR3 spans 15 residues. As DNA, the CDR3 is TGTGCCAGCAGCTTATTTGGGCAGGGGGGATGGGAGCAGTTCTTC. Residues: CASSLFGQGGWEQFF.

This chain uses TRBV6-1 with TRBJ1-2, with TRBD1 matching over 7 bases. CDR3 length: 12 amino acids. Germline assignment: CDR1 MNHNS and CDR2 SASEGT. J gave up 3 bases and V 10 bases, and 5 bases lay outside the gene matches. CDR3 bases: TGTGCCATCCCACAGGGGTACTATGGCTACACCTTC. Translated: CAIPQGYYGYTF.

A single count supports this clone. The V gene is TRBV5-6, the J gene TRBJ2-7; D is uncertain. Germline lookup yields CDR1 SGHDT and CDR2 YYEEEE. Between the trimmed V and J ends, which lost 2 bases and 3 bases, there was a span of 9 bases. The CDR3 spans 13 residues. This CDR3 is CASSFSRSYEQYF. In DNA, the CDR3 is TGTGCCAGCAGCTTTTCCCGGAGCTACGAGCAGTACTTC.

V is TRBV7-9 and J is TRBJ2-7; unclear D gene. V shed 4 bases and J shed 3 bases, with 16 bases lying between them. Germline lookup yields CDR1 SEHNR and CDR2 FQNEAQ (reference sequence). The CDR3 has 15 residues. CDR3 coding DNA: TGTGCCAGCAGCTCGAAGATTGACACCTTCTACGAGCAGTACTTC. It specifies CASSSKIDTFYEQYF.

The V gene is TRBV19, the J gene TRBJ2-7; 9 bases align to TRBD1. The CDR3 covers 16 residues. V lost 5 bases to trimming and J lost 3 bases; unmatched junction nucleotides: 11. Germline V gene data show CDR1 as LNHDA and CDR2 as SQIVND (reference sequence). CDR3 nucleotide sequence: TGTGCCAGTAGTTTCAGCCCGGGACAGGGTATCTACGAGCAGTACTTC. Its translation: CASSFSPGQGIYEQYF.

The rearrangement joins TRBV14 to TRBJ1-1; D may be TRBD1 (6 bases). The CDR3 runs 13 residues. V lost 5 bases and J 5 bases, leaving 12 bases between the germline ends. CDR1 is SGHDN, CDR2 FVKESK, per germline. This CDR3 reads CASSFRGGTEAFF. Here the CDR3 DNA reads TGTGCCAGCAGCTTCAGGGGTGGAACTGAAGCTTTCTTT. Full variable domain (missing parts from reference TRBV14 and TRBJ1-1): EAGVTQFPSHSVIEKGQTVTLRCDPISGHDNLYWYRRVMGKEIKFLLHFVKESKQDESGMPNNRFLAERTGGTYSTLKVQPAELEDSGVYFCASSFRGGTEAFFGQGTRLTVV.

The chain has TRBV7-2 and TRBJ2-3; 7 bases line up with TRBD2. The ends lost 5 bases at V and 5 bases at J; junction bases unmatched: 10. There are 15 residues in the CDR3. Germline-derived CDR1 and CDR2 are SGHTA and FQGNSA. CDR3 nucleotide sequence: TGTGCCAGCAGCGTCCGAAGCGGGGTGGGAGATACGCAGTATTTT. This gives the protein CASSVRSGVGDTQYF. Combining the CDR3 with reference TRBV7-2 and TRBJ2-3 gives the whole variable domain GAGVSQSPSNKVTEKGKDVELRCDPISGHTALYWYRQSLGQGLEFLIYFQGNSAPDKSGLPSDRFSAERTGGSVSTLTIQRTQQEDSAVYLCASSVRSGVGDTQYFGPGTRLTVL.

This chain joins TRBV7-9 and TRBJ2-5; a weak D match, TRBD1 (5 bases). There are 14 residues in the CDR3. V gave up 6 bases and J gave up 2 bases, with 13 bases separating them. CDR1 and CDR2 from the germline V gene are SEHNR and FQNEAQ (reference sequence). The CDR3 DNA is TGTGCCAGCAGGGGGCAAGTTCGGCAAGAGACCCAGTACTTC. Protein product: CASRGQVRQETQYF.

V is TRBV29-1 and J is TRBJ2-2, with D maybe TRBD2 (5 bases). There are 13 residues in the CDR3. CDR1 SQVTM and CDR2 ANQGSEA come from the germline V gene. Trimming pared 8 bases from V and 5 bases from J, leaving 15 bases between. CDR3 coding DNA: TGCAGCACCGGACTCGAAGGGACCGGGGAGCTGTTTTTT. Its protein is CSTGLEGTGELFF.

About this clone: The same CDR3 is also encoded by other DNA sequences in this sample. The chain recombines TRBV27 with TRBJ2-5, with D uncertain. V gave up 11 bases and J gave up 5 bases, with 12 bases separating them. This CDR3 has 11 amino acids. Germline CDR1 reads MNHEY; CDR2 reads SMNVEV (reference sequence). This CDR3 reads CASSLGETQYF. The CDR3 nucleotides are TGTGCCTCTTCCCTGGGGGAGACCCAGTACTTC.

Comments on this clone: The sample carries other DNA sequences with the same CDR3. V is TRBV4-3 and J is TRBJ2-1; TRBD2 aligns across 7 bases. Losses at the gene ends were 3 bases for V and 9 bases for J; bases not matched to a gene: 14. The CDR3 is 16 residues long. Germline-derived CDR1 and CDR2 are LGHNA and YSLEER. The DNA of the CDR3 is TGCGCCAGCAGCCAGGATGCCCATGCGTCGGGAGGTGAGCAGTTCTTC. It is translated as CASSQDAHASGGEQFF.

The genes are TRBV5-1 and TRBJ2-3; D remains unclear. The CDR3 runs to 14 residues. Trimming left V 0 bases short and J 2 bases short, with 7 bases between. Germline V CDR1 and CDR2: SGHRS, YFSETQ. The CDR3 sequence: CASSLDGYTDTQYF. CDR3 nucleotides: TGCGCCAGCAGCTTGGATGGGTACACAGATACGCAGTATTTT.

The CDR3 is CASSLAGVQSYNEQFF. The CDR3, as DNA: TGTGCCAGCAGTCTAGCGGGAGTACAGTCCTACAATGAGCAGTTCTTC. The gene calls are TRBV27 and TRBJ2-1; TRBD2 aligns across 10 bases. Looked up from germline, CDR1 is MNHEY and CDR2 is SMNVEV (reference sequence). The junction had 5 bases not matched to a gene; V was cut back by 5 bases and J by 1 base. The CDR3 covers 16 residues.